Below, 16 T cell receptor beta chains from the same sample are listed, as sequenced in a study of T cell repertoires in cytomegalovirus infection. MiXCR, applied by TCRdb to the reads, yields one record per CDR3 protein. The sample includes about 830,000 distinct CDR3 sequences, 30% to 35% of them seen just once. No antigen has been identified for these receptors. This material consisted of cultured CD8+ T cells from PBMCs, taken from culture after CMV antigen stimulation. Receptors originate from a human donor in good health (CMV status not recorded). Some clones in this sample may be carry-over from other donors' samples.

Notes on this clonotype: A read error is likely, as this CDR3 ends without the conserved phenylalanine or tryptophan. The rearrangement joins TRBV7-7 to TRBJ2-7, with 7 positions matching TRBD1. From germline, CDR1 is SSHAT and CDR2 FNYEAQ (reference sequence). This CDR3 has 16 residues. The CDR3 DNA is TGTGCTAGCAGCTTAAGTGGACAGGAAGACTCCTACGAGCAGTACTCC. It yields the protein CASSLSGQEDSYEQYS.

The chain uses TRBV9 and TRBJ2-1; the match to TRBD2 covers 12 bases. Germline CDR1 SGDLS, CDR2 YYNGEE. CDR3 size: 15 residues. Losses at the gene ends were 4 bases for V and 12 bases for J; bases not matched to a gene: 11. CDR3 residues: CASSLTGTSGRGQFF. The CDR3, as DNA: TGTGCCAGCAGCCTAACCGGGACTAGCGGGCGGGGGCAGTTCTTC.

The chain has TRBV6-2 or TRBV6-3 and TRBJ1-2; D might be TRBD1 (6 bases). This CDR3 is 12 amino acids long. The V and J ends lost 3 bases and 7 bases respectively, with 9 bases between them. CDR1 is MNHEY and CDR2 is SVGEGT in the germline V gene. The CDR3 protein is CASSYRTVGYTF. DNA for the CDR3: TGTGCCAGCAGTTATCGGACAGTTGGCTACACCTTC.

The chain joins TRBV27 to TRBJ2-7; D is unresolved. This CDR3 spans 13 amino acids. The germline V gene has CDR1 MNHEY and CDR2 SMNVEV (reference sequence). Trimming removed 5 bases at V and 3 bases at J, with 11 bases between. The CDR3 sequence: CASSLENIYEQYF. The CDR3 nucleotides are TGTGCCAGCAGTCTCGAAAATATCTACGAGCAGTACTTC.

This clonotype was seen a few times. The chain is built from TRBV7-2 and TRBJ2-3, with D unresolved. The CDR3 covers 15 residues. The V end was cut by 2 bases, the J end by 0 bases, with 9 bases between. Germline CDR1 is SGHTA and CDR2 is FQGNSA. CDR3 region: CASSLRWLSTDTQYF. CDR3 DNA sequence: TGTGCCAGCAGCTTAAGGTGGCTGAGCACAGATACGCAGTATTTT.

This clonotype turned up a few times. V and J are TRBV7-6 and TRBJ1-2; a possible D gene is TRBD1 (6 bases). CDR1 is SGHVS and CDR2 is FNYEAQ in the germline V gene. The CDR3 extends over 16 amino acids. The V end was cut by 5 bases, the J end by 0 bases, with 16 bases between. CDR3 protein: CASSSDRSPTNYGYTF. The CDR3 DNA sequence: TGTGCCAGCAGCAGCGACAGGTCCCCTACTAACTATGGCTACACCTTC.

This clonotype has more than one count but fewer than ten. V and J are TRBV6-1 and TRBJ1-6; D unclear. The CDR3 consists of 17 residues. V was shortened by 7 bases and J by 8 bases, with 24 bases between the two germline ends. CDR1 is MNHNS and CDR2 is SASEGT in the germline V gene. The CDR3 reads CASTFYWSSDYDSPLHF. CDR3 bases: TGTGCCAGCACTTTTTACTGGTCCTCCGATTATGATTCACCCCTCCACTTT.

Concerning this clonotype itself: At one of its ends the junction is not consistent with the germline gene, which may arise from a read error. This chain's CDR3 is CANSPGQGAPGNYGYTF. The CDR3 coding sequence is TGTGCCAACAGCCCCGGACAGGGGGCCCCGGGTAACTATGGCTACACCTTC. V gene TRBV7-4 combines with J gene TRBJ1-2; 11 nucleotides line up with TRBD1. The germline gives CDR1 SGHVT, CDR2 SQSDAQ. There are 17 residues in the CDR3.

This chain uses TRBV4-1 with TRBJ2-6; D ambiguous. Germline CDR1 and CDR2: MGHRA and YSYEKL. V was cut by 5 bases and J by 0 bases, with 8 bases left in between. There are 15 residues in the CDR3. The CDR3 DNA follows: TGCGCCAGCAGCGGACGTACCTCTGGGGCCAACGTCCTGACTTTC. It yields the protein CASSGRTSGANVLTF.

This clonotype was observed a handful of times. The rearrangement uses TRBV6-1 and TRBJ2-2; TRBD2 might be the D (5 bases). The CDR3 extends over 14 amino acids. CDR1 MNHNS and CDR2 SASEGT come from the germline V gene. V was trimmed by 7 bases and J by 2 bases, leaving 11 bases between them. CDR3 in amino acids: CASNPGSNTGELFF. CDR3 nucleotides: TGTGCCAGCAACCCGGGGTCCAACACCGGGGAGCTGTTTTTT.

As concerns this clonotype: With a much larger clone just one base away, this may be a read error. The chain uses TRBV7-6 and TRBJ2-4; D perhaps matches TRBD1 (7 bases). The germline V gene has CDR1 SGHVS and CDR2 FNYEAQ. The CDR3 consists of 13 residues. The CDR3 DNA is TGTGCCAGCAACTTAGCGGCAGGGGGGATTCAGTACTTC. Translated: CASNLAAGGIQYF.

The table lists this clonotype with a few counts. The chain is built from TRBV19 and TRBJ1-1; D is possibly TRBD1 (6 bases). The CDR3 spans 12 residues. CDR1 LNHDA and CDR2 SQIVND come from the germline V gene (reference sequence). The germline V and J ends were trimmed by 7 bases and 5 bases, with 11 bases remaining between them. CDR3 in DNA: TGTGCCAGTACCTGGGGGCTAACTGAAGCTTTCTTT. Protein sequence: CASTWGLTEAFF.

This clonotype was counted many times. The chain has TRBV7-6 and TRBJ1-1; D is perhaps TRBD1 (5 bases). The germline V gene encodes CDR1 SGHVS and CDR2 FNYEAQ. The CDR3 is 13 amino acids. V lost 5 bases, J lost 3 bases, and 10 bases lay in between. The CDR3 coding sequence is TGTGCCAGCAGCGTAGGGACGGACACTGAAGCTTTCTTT. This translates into CASSVGTDTEAFF.

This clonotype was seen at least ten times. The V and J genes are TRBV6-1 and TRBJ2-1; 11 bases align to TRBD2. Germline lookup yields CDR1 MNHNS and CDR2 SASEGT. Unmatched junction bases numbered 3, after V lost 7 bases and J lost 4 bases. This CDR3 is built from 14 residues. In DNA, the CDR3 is TGTGCCAGCACTGGACTAGCGGGTTACAATGAGCAGTTCTTC. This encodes CASTGLAGYNEQFF.

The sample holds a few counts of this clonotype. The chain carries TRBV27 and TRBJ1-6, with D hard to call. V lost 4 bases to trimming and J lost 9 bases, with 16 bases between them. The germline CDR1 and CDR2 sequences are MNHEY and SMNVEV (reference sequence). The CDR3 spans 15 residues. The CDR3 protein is CASSSGPGRASPLHF. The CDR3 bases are TGTGCCAGCAGTTCTGGACCCGGACGGGCTTCACCCCTCCACTTT.

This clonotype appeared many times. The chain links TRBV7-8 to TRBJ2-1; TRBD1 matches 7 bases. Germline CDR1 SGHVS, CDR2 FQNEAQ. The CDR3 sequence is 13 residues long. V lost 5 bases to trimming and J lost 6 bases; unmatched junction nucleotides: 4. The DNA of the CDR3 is TGTGCCAGCAGCCCCCGGGACAGCAATGAGCAGTTCTTC. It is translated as CASSPRDSNEQFF.